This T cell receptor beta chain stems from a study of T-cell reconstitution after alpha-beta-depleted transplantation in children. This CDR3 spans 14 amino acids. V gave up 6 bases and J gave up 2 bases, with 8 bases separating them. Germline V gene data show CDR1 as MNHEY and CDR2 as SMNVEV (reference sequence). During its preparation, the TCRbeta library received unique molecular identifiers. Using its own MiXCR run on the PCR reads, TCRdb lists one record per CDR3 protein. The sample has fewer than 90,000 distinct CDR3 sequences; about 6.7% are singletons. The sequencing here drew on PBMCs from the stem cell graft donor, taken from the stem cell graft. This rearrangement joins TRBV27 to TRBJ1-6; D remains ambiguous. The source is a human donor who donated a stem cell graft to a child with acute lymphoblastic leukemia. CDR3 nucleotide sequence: TGTGCCAGCAGACCGGAGCCCTATAATTCACCCCTCCACTTT. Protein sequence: CASRPEPYNSPLHF.